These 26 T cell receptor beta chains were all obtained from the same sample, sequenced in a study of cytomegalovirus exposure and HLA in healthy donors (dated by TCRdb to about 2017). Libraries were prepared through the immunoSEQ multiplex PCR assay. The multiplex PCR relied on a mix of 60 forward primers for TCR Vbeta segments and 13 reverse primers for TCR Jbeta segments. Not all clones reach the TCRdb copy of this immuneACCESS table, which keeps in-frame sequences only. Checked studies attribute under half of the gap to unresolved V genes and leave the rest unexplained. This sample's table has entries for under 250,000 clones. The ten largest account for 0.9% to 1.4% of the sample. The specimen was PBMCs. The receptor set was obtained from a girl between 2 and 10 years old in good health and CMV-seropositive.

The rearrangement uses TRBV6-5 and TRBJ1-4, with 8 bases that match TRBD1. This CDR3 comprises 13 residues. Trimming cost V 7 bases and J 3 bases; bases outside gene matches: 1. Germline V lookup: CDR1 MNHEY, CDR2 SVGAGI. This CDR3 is CASTQGANEKLFF. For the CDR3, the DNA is TGTGCCAGCACACAGGGGGCTAATGAAAAACTGTTTTTT.

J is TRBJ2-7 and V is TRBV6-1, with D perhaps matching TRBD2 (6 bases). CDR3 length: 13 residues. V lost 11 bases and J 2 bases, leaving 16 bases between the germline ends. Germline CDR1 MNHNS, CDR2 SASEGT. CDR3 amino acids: CARRASVTYEQYF. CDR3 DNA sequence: TGTGCCCGCCGGGCTAGCGTAACCTACGAGCAGTACTTC.

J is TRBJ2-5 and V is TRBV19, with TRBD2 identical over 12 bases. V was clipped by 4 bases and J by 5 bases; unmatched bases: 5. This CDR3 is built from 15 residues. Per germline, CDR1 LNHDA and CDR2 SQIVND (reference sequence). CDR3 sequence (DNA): TGTGCCAGTAGTACACCTAGCGGGAGGGCGGAGACCCAGTACTTC. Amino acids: CASSTPSGRAETQYF.

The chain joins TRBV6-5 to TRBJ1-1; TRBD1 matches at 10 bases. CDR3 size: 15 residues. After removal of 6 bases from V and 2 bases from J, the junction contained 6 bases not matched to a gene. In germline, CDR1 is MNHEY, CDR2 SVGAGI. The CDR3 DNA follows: TGTGCCAGCAGAGCAGACAGGGGGCGTAACACTGAAGCTTTCTTT. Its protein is CASRADRGRNTEAFF.

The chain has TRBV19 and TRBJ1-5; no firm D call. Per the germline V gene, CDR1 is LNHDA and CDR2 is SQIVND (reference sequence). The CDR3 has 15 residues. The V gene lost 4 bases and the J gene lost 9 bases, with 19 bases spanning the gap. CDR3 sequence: CASSTEAPGRLPQHF. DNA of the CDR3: TGTGCCAGTAGTACGGAAGCCCCGGGGAGACTGCCCCAGCATTTT.

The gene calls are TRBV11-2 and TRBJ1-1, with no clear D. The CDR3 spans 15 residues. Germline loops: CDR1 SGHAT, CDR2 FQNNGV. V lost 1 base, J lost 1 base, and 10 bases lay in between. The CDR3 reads CASSLGSVWNTEAFF. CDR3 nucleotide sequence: TGTGCCAGCAGCTTAGGGTCAGTCTGGAACACTGAAGCTTTCTTT. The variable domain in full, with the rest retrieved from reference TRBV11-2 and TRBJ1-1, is EAGVAQSPRYKIIEKRQSVAFWCNPISGHATLYWYQQILGQGPKLLIQFQNNGVVDDSQLPKDRFSAERLKGVDSTLKIQPAKLEDSAVYLCASSLGSVWNTEAFFGQGTRLTVV.

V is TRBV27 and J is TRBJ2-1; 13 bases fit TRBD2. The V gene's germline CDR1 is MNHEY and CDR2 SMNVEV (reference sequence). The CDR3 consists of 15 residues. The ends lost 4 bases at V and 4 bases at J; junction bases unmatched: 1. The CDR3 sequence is CASSSGLAGYNEQFF. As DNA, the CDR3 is TGTGCCAGCAGTTCGGGACTAGCGGGATACAATGAGCAGTTCTTC.

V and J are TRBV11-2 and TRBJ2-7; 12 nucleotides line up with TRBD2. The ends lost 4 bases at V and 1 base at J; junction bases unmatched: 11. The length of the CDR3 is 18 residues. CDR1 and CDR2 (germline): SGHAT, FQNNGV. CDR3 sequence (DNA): TGTGCCAGCAGCTCCCTAGCAAGGACTAGCGGGATTTCCTACGAGCAGTACTTC. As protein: CASSSLARTSGISYEQYF.

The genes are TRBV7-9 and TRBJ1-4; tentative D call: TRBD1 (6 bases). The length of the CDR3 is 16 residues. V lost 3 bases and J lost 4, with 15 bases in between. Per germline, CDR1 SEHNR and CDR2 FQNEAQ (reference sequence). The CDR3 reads CASSFNRVWDNEKLFF. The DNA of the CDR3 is TGTGCCAGCAGCTTCAACAGGGTTTGGGATAATGAAAAACTGTTTTTT.

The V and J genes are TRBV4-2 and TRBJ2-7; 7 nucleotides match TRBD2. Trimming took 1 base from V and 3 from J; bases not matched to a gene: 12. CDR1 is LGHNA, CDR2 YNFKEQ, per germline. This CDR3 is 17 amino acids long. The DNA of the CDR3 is TGTGCCAGCAGCCAAGTGTTGCCTAGCGGTTTACTCTACGAGCAGTACTTC. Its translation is CASSQVLPSGLLYEQYF.

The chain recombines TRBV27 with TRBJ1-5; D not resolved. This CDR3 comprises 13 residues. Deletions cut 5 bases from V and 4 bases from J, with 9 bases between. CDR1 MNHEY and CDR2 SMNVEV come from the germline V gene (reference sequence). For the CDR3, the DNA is TGTGCCAGCAGTCTCACAGTAAATCAGCCCCAGCATTTT. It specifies CASSLTVNQPQHF.

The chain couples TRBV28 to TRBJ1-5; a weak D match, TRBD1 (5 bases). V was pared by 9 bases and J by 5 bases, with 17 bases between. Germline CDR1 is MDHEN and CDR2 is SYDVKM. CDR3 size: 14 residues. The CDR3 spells CASAGETGYQPQHF. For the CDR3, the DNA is TGTGCCAGTGCTGGGGAAACAGGTTATCAGCCCCAGCATTTT.

The CDR3 sequence: CASSPTGVSGNTIYF. The CDR3 DNA reads TGCGCCAGCAGCCCTACAGGGGTCTCTGGAAACACCATATATTTT. The chain recombines TRBV5-1 with TRBJ1-3; 7 positions agree with TRBD1. V lost 4 bases to trimming and J lost 0 bases; unmatched junction nucleotides: 4. The germline V gene encodes CDR1 SGHRS and CDR2 YFSETQ. The CDR3 contains 15 residues.

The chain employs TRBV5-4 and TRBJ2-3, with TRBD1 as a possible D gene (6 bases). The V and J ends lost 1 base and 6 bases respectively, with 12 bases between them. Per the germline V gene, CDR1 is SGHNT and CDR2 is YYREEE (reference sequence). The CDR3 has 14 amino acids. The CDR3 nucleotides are TGTGCCAGCAGCTTGAAGGGGGTTAGGGATACGCAGTATTTT. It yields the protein CASSLKGVRDTQYF.

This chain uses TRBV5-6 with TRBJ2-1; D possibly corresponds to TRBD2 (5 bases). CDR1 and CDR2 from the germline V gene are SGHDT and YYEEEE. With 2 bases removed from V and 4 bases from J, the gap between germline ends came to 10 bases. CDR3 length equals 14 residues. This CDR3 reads CASSLERQYNEQFF. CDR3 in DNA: TGTGCCAGCAGCTTAGAGCGGCAGTACAATGAGCAGTTCTTC.

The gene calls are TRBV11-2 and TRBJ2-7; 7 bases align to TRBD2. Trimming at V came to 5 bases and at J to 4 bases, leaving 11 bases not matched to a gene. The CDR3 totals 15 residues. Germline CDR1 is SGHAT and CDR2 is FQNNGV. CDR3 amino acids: CASSRDGLAAYEQYF. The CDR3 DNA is TGTGCCAGCAGCAGAGATGGGCTAGCGGCTTACGAGCAGTACTTC.

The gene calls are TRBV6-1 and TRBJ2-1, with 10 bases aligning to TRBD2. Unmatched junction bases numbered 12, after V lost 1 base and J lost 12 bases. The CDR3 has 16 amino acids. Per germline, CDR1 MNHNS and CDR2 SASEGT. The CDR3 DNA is TGTGCCAGCAGTGAAGGTCGACTAGCGGGCCGGCTCGGGCAGTTCTTC. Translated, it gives CASSEGRLAGRLGQFF.

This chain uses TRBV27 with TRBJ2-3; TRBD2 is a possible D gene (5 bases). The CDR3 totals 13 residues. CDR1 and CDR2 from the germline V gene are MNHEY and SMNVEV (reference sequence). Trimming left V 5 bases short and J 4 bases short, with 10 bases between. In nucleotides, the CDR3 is TGTGCCAGCAGTGACCGGGGTTCAGATACGCAGTATTTT. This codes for CASSDRGSDTQYF.

CDR3 bases: TGTGCCAGCACCCCCGTGCGGGCTCCCTACGAGCAGTACTTC. This sequence encodes CASTPVRAPYEQYF. V and J are TRBV28 and TRBJ2-7; tentative D call: TRBD2 (5 bases). The V and J ends lost 7 bases and 2 bases respectively, with 15 bases between them. This CDR3 spans 14 amino acids. Germline V CDR1 and CDR2: MDHEN, SYDVKM. The whole variable domain, remainder taken from reference TRBV28 and TRBJ2-7, is DVKVTQSSRYLVKRTGEKVFLECVQDMDHENMFWYRQDPGLGLRLIYFSYDVKMKEKGDIPEGYSVSREKKERFSLILESASTNQTSMYLCASTPVRAPYEQYFGPGTRLTVT.

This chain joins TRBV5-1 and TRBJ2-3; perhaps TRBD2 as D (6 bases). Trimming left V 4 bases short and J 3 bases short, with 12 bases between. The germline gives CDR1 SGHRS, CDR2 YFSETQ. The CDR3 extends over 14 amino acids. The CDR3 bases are TGCGCCAGCAGCAAAGGACTAAGTACAGATACGCAGTATTTT. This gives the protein CASSKGLSTDTQYF.

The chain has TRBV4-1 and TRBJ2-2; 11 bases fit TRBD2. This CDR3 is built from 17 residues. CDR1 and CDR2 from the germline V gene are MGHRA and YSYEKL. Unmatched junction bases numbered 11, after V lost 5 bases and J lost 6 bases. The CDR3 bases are TGCGCCAGCAGCTTCCGCCTGACACTAGCGGGAGCCGGGGAGCTGTTTTTT. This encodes CASSFRLTLAGAGELFF.

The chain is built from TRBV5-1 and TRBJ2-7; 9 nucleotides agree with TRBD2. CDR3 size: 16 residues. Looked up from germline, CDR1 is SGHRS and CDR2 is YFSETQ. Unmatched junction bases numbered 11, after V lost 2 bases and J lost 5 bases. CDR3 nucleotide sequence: TGCGCCAGCAGCTTAGCGCCGACTAGCGGTTTCGACGAGCAGTACTTC. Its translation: CASSLAPTSGFDEQYF.

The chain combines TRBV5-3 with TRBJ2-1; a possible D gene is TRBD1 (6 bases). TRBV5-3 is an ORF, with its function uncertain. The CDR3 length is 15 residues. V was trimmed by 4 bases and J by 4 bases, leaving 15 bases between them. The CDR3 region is CARSRRGPGYNEQFF. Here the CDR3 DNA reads TGTGCCAGAAGCCGCAGGGGCCCAGGGTACAATGAGCAGTTCTTC.

The CDR3, as DNA: TGTGCCAGCAGCTTAGATCTAACTAGCGGGAGTCGATACGAGCAGTACTTC. This codes for CASSLDLTSGSRYEQYF. The chain uses TRBV11-2 and TRBJ2-7; 11 positions match TRBD2. Per germline, CDR1 SGHAT and CDR2 FQNNGV. V gave up 0 bases and J gave up 4 bases; unmatched junction bases: 8. The CDR3 sequence is 17 residues long.

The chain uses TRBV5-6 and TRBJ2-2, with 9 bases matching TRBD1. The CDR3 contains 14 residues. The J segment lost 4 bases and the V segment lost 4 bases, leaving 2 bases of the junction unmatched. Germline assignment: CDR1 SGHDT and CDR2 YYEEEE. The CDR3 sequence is CASSQGQGTGELFF. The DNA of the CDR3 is TGTGCCAGCAGCCAGGGACAGGGCACCGGGGAGCTGTTTTTT. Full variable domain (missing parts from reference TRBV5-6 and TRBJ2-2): DAGVTQSPTHLIKTRGQQVTLRCSPKSGHDTVSWYQQALGQGPQFIFQYYEEEERQRGNFPDRFSGHQFPNYSSELNVNALLLGDSALYLCASSQGQGTGELFFGEGSRLTVL.

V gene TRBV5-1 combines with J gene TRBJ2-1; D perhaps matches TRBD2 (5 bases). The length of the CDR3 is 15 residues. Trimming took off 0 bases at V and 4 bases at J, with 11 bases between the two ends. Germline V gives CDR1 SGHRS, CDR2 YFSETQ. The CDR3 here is CASSLGTRGYNEQFF. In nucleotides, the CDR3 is TGCGCCAGCAGCTTGGGGACCCGGGGATACAATGAGCAGTTCTTC. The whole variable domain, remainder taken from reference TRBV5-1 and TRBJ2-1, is KAGVTQTPRYLIKTRGQQVTLSCSPISGHRSVSWYQQTPGQGLQFLFEYFSETQRNKGNFPGRFSGRQFSNSRSEMNVSTLELGDSALYLCASSLGTRGYNEQFFGPGTRLTVL.